This entry features one TCR beta chain sequence. The sample is drawn from a study of T cells after yellow fever vaccination. CDR1 and CDR2 (germline): SGHAT, FQDESV (reference sequence). V was shortened by 4 bases and J by 5 bases, with 13 bases between the two germline ends. CDR3 length equals 14 residues. TCRdb ran MiXCR on the 5' RACE reads and lists one entry per CDR3 protein. The repertoire holds under 550,000 distinct CDR3 sequences, with about a fifth as singletons. The clonotype was recovered from a man aged 18 to 35 who received the YFV17D yellow fever vaccine. Sequencing was performed on PBMCs, taken roughly 20 days after the first yellow fever vaccination. The chain recombines TRBV11-1 with TRBJ2-3, with TRBD1 as a possible D gene (5 bases). The CDR3 DNA is TGTGCCAGCAGCTCTAGGGGCCTTGAAGATACGCAGTATTTT. This gives the protein CASSSRGLEDTQYF.